Listed here are 14 T cell receptor beta chains from one sample, sequenced in a study of blood T cells in healthy people across ages (dated by TCRdb to between 2014 and 2017). The method behind the library was 5' RACE. Sequencing took place on an Illumina HiSeq 2500. A second PCR of roughly 7 to 12 cycles was run with a J-beta primer mix and a sample-barcoded 5' primer. In TCRdb, the public reads were trimmed at Q25 with fastp and aligned with MiXCR, with productive beta chains retained. Every distinct CDR3 protein forms one entry, paired with its most common genes and DNA. This sample gives about 640,000 distinct CDR3 sequences in total; roughly 50% of them show up just once. The ten largest clones capture roughly 34% of the sample. The sample comprised blood. The source is a man in his sixties in good health.

The chain employs TRBV20-1 and TRBJ1-2; D gene uncertain. In germline, CDR1 is DFQATT, CDR2 SNEGSKA (reference sequence). The ends were cut back, 0 bases at V and 2 bases at J, with 10 bases in the middle. The CDR3 is 14 amino acids. DNA of the CDR3: TGCAGTGCTAGAGATCGGGCCCAAAACTATGGCTACACCTTC. Its protein is CSARDRAQNYGYTF.

The chain employs TRBV7-8 and TRBJ2-4, with 10 positions matching TRBD2. The DNA matches TRBJ2-7 better at its end, which makes the J call doubtful. This CDR3 contains 15 residues. Germline CDR1 is SGHVS and CDR2 is FQNEAQ. CDR3 DNA sequence: TGTGCCAGCAGCCCCCTAGCGGGGGCCGCCTACGAGCAGTACTTC. Protein product: CASSPLAGAAYEQYF.

The J gene is TRBJ2-5, the V gene TRBV20-1; 12 bases map to TRBD2. Germline CDR1 reads DFQATT; CDR2 reads SNEGSKA (reference sequence). The V and J ends lost 3 bases and 2 bases, in that order; junction bases with no gene match: 4. There are 15 residues in the CDR3. The DNA for the CDR3 is TGCAGTGCTAGGCTAGCGGGGGGGCGGCAAGAGACCCAGTACTTC. Translating it yields CSARLAGGRQETQYF.

This chain connects TRBV4-1 to TRBJ2-4; 11 bases are a match to TRBD1. This CDR3 has 16 residues. CDR1 and CDR2 from the germline V gene are MGHRA and YSYEKL. J lost 1 base, V lost 3 bases, and 2 bases had no gene match. In nucleotides, the CDR3 is TGCGCCAGCAGCCAGTGGGACAGGGGGGCCAAAAACATTCAGTACTTC. Residues: CASSQWDRGAKNIQYF.

This clonotype was recorded once. V gene TRBV3-1 combines with J gene TRBJ2-5, with TRBD2 as a possible D gene (7 bases). This CDR3 is built from 15 residues. The germline gives CDR1 LGHDT, CDR2 YNNKEL (reference sequence). The ends were cut back, 1 base at V and 5 bases at J, with 14 bases in the middle. CDR3 nucleotides: TGTGCCAGCAGCCAAGCGGGGGGCCTAGTTGAGACCCAGTACTTC. Translation: CASSQAGGLVETQYF.

This clonotype was seen a handful of times. The chain links TRBV20-1 to TRBJ2-7; no clear D. Germline-derived CDR1 and CDR2 are DFQATT and SNEGSKA (reference sequence). V was clipped by 0 bases and J by 1 base, with 7 bases between them. The CDR3 has 13 amino acids. The CDR3 is CSARDPKSYEQYF. CDR3 coding DNA: TGCAGTGCTAGAGATCCTAAATCCTACGAGCAGTACTTC.

This clonotype occurred a few times. The chain links TRBV3-1 to TRBJ2-5; D might be TRBD2 (5 bases). The CDR3 is 11 residues long. Deletions cut 5 bases from V and 9 bases from J, with 10 bases between. Germline V CDR1 and CDR2: LGHDT, YNNKEL (reference sequence). CDR3 sequence (DNA): TGTGCCAGCAGCGAAGGAGGTGCCCAGTACTTC. Amino acid sequence: CASSEGGAQYF.

This clonotype has a single count. At one end the junction does not follow the germline gene, possibly because of a read error. The rearrangement links TRBV12-3 or TRBV12-4 to TRBJ2-7; 9 bases are shared with TRBD2. The J call may be faulty, since TRBJ2-5 better matches the DNA end. The CDR3 is 14 residues long. This CDR3 is CAGSLSGRRETQYF. CDR3 DNA: TGTGCCGGCAGTTTGAGCGGGAGGAGGGAGACCCAGTACTTC.

The table lists this clonotype with a few counts. V and J are TRBV20-1 and TRBJ2-7; D is unclear. Trimming pared 4 bases from V and 2 bases from J, leaving 12 bases between. The germline V gene encodes CDR1 DFQATT and CDR2 SNEGSKA (reference sequence). The CDR3 is made up of 13 amino acids. CDR3 nucleotides: TGCAGTGCTAATAACAAAGTGGCCTACGAGCAGTACTTC. As protein: CSANNKVAYEQYF.

The chain carries TRBV20-1 and TRBJ1-2; 10 bases are a match to TRBD1. V shed 6 bases and J 4 bases; nucleotides not matched to a gene: 5. The CDR3 contains 13 residues. CDR1 and CDR2 (germline): DFQATT, SNEGSKA (reference sequence). CDR3 sequence reads: CSAAWDRGYGYTF. CDR3 sequence (DNA): TGCAGTGCGGCCTGGGACAGGGGCTATGGCTACACCTTC.

This clonotype has only a few counts. This chain connects TRBV25-1 to TRBJ2-1, with unresolved D. The CDR3 is 15 residues long. Germline loops: CDR1 MGHDK, CDR2 SYGVNS. Trimming stripped 3 bases from V and 0 bases from J, with 9 bases between. The CDR3 coding sequence is TGTGCCAGCAGTGAGGGGTACAGCTCCTACAATGAGCAGTTCTTC. This encodes CASSEGYSSYNEQFF.

V gene TRBV6-2 or TRBV6-3 combines with J gene TRBJ1-4; D not certain. Germline V gene sequence: CDR1 MNHEY, CDR2 SVGEGT. The germline V and J ends were trimmed by 2 bases and 3 bases, with 13 bases remaining between them. CDR3 length equals 16 residues. This CDR3 is CASSYGRTGANEKLFF. CDR3 DNA: TGTGCCAGCAGTTACGGGCGGACGGGAGCTAATGAAAAACTGTTTTTT.

The rearrangement joins TRBV28 to TRBJ2-5; TRBD2 agrees at 10 bases. J lost 3 bases, V lost 5 bases, and 6 bases had no gene match. Germline CDR1 MDHEN, CDR2 SYDVKM. CDR3 size: 15 residues. For the CDR3, the DNA is TGTGCCAGCAGTGTAAGCGGGGGGGCAGAAGAGACCCAGTACTTC. Residues: CASSVSGGAEETQYF. The whole variable domain, filled in from reference TRBV28 and TRBJ2-5, reads DVKVTQSSRYLVKRTGEKVFLECVQDMDHENMFWYRQDPGLGLRLIYFSYDVKMKEKGDIPEGYSVSREKKERFSLILESASTNQTSMYLCASSVSGGAEETQYFGPGTRLLVL.

This chain connects TRBV11-2 to TRBJ2-5; tentatively, D is TRBD2 (5 bases). The V end was cut by 5 bases, the J end by 5 bases, with 12 bases between. Germline V gene lookup returns CDR1 SGHAT and CDR2 FQNNGV. The CDR3 totals 13 residues. In DNA, the CDR3 is TGTGCCAGCAGCCCCGAGGGATGGGAGACCCAGTACTTC. Translating gives CASSPEGWETQYF.